This T cell receptor (beta chain) originates from a study of shared T cell receptors in the human thymus. Germline CDR1 and CDR2: SGHDT and YYEEEE. After removal of 0 bases from V and 7 bases from J, the junction contained 6 bases not matched to a gene. The CDR3 is made up of 14 amino acids. Profiling relied on immunoSEQ multiplex PCR, and the TCRdb table lists in-frame clones only, not all of them. The data contain hundreds of thousands of clones, 88% of them singletons. The sample was also linked to a second study, of human thymus T cells. From that second work: Healthy Finnish infants undergoing corrective surgery for congenital heart defects provided the donor material. Corrective heart surgery yielded the resections from which the thymus tissue came.

This TCR came from a boy younger than two with a congenital heart defect. V usage is TRBV5-6 and J usage is TRBJ2-5; 7 nucleotides match TRBD2. Material: thymocytes. CDR3 sequence: CASSLERTRGTQYF. The CDR3, as DNA: TGTGCCAGCAGCTTGGAACGGACTAGGGGGACCCAGTACTTC.